This T cell receptor (beta chain) comes out of a study of somatic mutations in cytotoxic T cells in rheumatoid arthritis. The CDR3 is made up of 13 amino acids. Deletions cut 7 bases from V and 0 bases from J, with 7 bases between. CDR1 and CDR2 from the germline V gene are WNHNN and SYGVQD (reference sequence). In the case of this clone: No antigen is known for it.

Study-wide findings and caveats: A slight TRBV07 underrepresentation in rheumatoid arthritis patients was reported without multiple-comparison adjustment.

The method was immunoSEQ multiplex PCR; TCRdb's version includes in-frame clones alone and lacks a portion of them. Of some 17,000 clones in the sample, more than 65% are singletons; the top ten hold under 20%. This sequence was found in an adult with rheumatoid arthritis. Sequencing was performed on CD8+ T cells sorted from blood. This chain uses TRBV10-1 with TRBJ1-5, with D hard to call. Here the CDR3 DNA reads TGCGCCAGCACCTGGAGTAGCAATCAGCCCCAGCATTTT. Protein: CASTWSSNQPQHF.